These 23 T cell receptor beta chains originate from one sample sequenced in a study of cytomegalovirus exposure and HLA in healthy donors. PCR primers comprised 60 Vbeta and 13 Jbeta primers. Assay: immunoSEQ multiplex PCR; the TCRdb copy retains only in-frame clones and omits some. The sample has approximately 120,000 clones, around 80% seen once. The sequenced sample was PBMCs. Receptors were obtained from a woman in her sixties or seventies in good health and CMV-seropositive.

This clone was recorded a few times. V is TRBV7-9 and J is TRBJ1-1; TRBD1 agrees at 7 bases. CDR1 SEHNR and CDR2 FQNEAQ come from the germline V gene (reference sequence). The CDR3 covers 13 residues. The trim removed 7 bases at V and 3 bases at J, leaving 5 bases unmatched. The CDR3 sequence: CASIRDSYTEAFF. CDR3 DNA sequence: TGTGCCAGCATCCGGGACAGTTACACTGAAGCTTTCTTT.

The V and J genes are TRBV6-6 and TRBJ2-7, with 8 nucleotides matching TRBD1. This CDR3 is 14 amino acids long. The germline CDR1 and CDR2 sequences are MNHNY and SVGAGI (reference sequence). V shed 5 bases and J 2 bases; nucleotides not matched to a gene: 5. This CDR3 reads CASSIQQGAYEQYF. The CDR3 DNA follows: TGTGCCAGCAGTATCCAACAGGGGGCCTACGAGCAGTACTTC.

This chain uses TRBV30 with TRBJ1-5, with 9 positions matching TRBD1. This CDR3 is built from 14 residues. Germline trimming cut 2 bases from V and 3 bases from J; bases unmatched to any gene: 2. Germline-derived CDR1 and CDR2 are GTSNPN and SVGIG (reference sequence). The CDR3 DNA sequence: TGTGCCTGGAGTCCACAGGGGGCCAATCAGCCCCAGCATTTT. It is translated as CAWSPQGANQPQHF. Based on the CDR3 plus reference TRBV30 and TRBJ1-5, the full variable domain is SQTIHQWPATLVQPVGSPLSLECTVEGTSNPNLYWYRQAAGRGLQLLFYSVGIGQISSEVPQNLSASRPQDRQFILSSKKLLLSDSGFYLCAWSPQGANQPQHFGDGTRLSIL.

This rearrangement joins TRBV2 to TRBJ1-3; 8 bases line up with TRBD1. Trimming removed 5 bases from V and 4 bases from J; junction bases left unmatched: 4. The length of the CDR3 is 14 residues. The germline CDR1 and CDR2 sequences are SNHLY and FYNNEI. The CDR3 coding sequence is TGTGCCAGCAGTCAGGGGGCGCTAGGAAACACCATATATTTT. This gives the protein CASSQGALGNTIYF.

The rearrangement links TRBV9 to TRBJ1-2; D perhaps matches TRBD1 (6 bases). In germline, CDR1 is SGDLS, CDR2 YYNGEE. The V end was cut by 0 bases, the J end by 2 bases, with 11 bases between. This CDR3 spans 15 amino acids. CDR3 sequence (DNA): TGTGCCAGCAGCGTAGCGGGACACTCCAACTATGGCTACACCTTC. Its translation is CASSVAGHSNYGYTF.

The genes are TRBV5-1 and TRBJ1-1; 7 positions match TRBD1. The length of the CDR3 is 14 residues. V was pared by 2 bases and J by 5 bases, with 6 bases of the junction left unmatched. Germline loops: CDR1 SGHRS, CDR2 YFSETQ. In nucleotides, the CDR3 is TGCGCCAGCAGCTTAGGACAGGAGGAAACTGAAGCTTTCTTT. Protein: CASSLGQEETEAFF.

The rearrangement joins TRBV2 to TRBJ1-5; a possible D gene is TRBD1 (6 bases). In germline, CDR1 is SNHLY, CDR2 FYNNEI. CDR3 size: 14 residues. V was trimmed by 7 bases and J by 5 bases, leaving 15 bases between them. For the CDR3, the DNA is TGTGCCAGCATGGGCACAGGGCGACATCAGCCCCAGCATTTT. Translation: CASMGTGRHQPQHF.

This rearrangement joins TRBV14 to TRBJ1-1; TRBD1 might be the D (5 bases). The length of the CDR3 is 14 residues. Looked up from germline, CDR1 is SGHDN and CDR2 is FVKESK. The V end was cut by 2 bases, the J end by 0 bases, with 7 bases between. In nucleotides, the CDR3 is TGTGCCAGCAGCCAACCAGGGATGAACACTGAAGCTTTCTTT. It translates to CASSQPGMNTEAFF.

This clone occurred many times. V usage is TRBV6-4 and J usage is TRBJ2-7; D is perhaps TRBD1 (6 bases). Germline V gene data show CDR1 as MRHNA and CDR2 as SNTAGT. V lost 5 bases and J lost 7, with 12 bases in between. There are 12 residues in the CDR3. CDR3 bases: TGTGCCAGCAGTTCATTCAGGGGTGAGCAGTACTTC. Translating it yields CASSSFRGEQYF.

The CDR3 loop is CASKGTSGSAGLPQQYF. DNA for the CDR3: TGTGCCAGCAAGGGGACTAGCGGGAGTGCAGGCCTACCTCAGCAGTACTTC. V gene TRBV28 combines with J gene TRBJ2-7, with TRBD2 identical over 14 bases. The ends lost 7 bases at V and 8 bases at J; junction bases unmatched: 16. Germline assignment: CDR1 MDHEN and CDR2 SYDVKM. The CDR3 runs to 17 residues.

This clone was detected only a few times. Other DNA sequences in the same sample also yield this CDR3. CDR3: CASSQDLGGNQPQHF. CDR3 DNA: TGCGCCAGCAGCCAAGATCTCGGGGGCAATCAGCCCCAGCATTTT. V usage is TRBV4-3 and J usage is TRBJ1-5; the D is unclear. Trimming shortened V by 0 bases and J by 2 bases, and 8 bases separated the two germline ends. The germline V gene encodes CDR1 LGHNA and CDR2 YSLEER. There are 15 residues in the CDR3.

This sequence joins TRBV2 and TRBJ2-7, with 7 nucleotides matching TRBD2. The CDR3 is made up of 15 amino acids. Trimming cost V 3 bases and J 0 bases; bases outside gene matches: 5. Germline loops: CDR1 SNHLY, CDR2 FYNNEI. CDR3 in amino acids: CASSDVGGSSYEQYF. As DNA, the CDR3 is TGTGCCAGCAGTGATGTGGGAGGGAGCTCCTACGAGCAGTACTTC.

V is TRBV29-1 and J is TRBJ1-1; D is undetermined. The V gene lost 4 bases and the J gene lost 4 bases, with 10 bases spanning the gap. Germline V gene data show CDR1 as SQVTM and CDR2 as ANQGSEA. The CDR3 is 12 amino acids. CDR3 sequence (DNA): TGCAGCGTTGTAGGATGGGCCACTGAAGCTTTCTTT. Its protein product is CSVVGWATEAFF.

This chain links TRBV5-1 with TRBJ2-7, with TRBD1 as a possible D gene (8 bases). The germline V gene encodes CDR1 SGHRS and CDR2 YFSETQ. V lost 4 bases and J 2 bases, leaving 19 bases between the germline ends. CDR3 length: 16 amino acids. The CDR3 spells CASSLTGELAPYEQYF. The CDR3 DNA is TGCGCCAGCAGCCTGACAGGGGAACTAGCGCCCTACGAGCAGTACTTC.

The V and J genes are TRBV5-1 and TRBJ2-3; 8 bases are a match to TRBD1. This CDR3 is 15 amino acids long. Germline loops: CDR1 SGHRS, CDR2 YFSETQ. With V trimmed by 4 bases and J by 6 bases, 10 bases remained unmatched. The CDR3 DNA sequence: TGCGCCAGCAGCCTAAGCAGGGGGCGCGGGGATACGCAGTATTTT. Protein sequence: CASSLSRGRGDTQYF.

This clone was observed once. This chain links TRBV6-5 with TRBJ1-5, with D unresolved. Germline loops: CDR1 MNHEY, CDR2 SVGAGI. Trimming pared 4 bases from V and 4 bases from J, leaving 8 bases between. This CDR3 comprises 13 residues. The CDR3 protein is CASSFQVNQPQHF. CDR3 nucleotides: TGTGCCAGCAGTTTTCAGGTGAATCAGCCCCAGCATTTT.

The chain links TRBV5-8 to TRBJ2-7; D unresolved. V lost 0 bases and J lost 3, with 7 bases in between. CDR1 is SGHTS, CDR2 YDEGEE, per germline. CDR3 length: 13 amino acids. CDR3 in amino acids: CASSLGPNYEQYF. The CDR3 bases are TGTGCCAGCAGCTTGGGTCCAAACTACGAGCAGTACTTC.

The V call is TRBV4-3, the J call TRBJ1-5; the D gene is possibly TRBD1 (6 bases). This CDR3 comprises 15 residues. Germline CDR1 LGHNA, CDR2 YSLEER. V lost 0 bases, J lost 6 bases, and 12 bases lay in between. CDR3 residues: CASSQDQGGGQPQHF. In DNA, the CDR3 is TGCGCCAGCAGCCAAGACCAAGGGGGGGGTCAGCCCCAGCATTTT.

The chain employs TRBV2 and TRBJ2-7; TRBD1 is a possible D gene (6 bases). The CDR3 is made up of 12 amino acids. Trimming pared 6 bases from V and 2 bases from J, leaving 8 bases between. Per the germline V gene, CDR1 is SNHLY and CDR2 is FYNNEI. CDR3 sequence reads: CASSGQPYEQYF. The CDR3 DNA sequence: TGTGCCAGCAGCGGACAGCCCTACGAGCAGTACTTC.

The chain uses TRBV7-2 and TRBJ1-2; 8 nucleotides match TRBD1. This CDR3 is built from 13 residues. The germline CDR1 and CDR2 sequences are SGHTA and FQGNSA. With V trimmed by 4 bases and J by 5 bases, 3 bases remained unmatched. The DNA for the CDR3 is TGTGCCAGCAGCTCGGGACAGGTATATGGCTACACCTTC. Translated: CASSSGQVYGYTF.

This clone has a handful of counts. V gene TRBV6-1 combines with J gene TRBJ2-7; D is perhaps TRBD1 (7 bases). CDR3 length: 15 residues. Germline V gene sequence: CDR1 MNHNS, CDR2 SASEGT. V was pared by 2 bases and J by 7 bases, with 18 bases between. DNA of the CDR3: TGTGCCAGCAGTGAATTATACGGAGGGGGCTATGAGCAGTACTTC. It codes for CASSELYGGGYEQYF.

The gene calls are TRBV4-1 and TRBJ2-3; a possible D gene is TRBD2 (6 bases). CDR1 MGHRA and CDR2 YSYEKL come from the germline V gene. CDR3 length: 15 amino acids. The V end lost 2 bases, the J end lost 1 base, and 10 bases lay between the germline ends. The CDR3 bases are TGCGCCAGCAGCCAACGAACGGGGGGCACAGATACGCAGTATTTT. It encodes CASSQRTGGTDTQYF.

This clone was counted only a few times. The chain employs TRBV19 and TRBJ2-2; TRBD1 agrees at 9 bases. The junction had 8 bases not matched to a gene; V was cut back by 5 bases and J by 1 base. CDR1 is LNHDA and CDR2 is SQIVND in the germline V gene (reference sequence). This CDR3 has 17 residues. The CDR3 loop reads CASSWDRANLNTGELFF. The CDR3 bases are TGTGCCAGTAGTTGGGACAGGGCGAACCTGAACACCGGGGAGCTGTTTTTT.